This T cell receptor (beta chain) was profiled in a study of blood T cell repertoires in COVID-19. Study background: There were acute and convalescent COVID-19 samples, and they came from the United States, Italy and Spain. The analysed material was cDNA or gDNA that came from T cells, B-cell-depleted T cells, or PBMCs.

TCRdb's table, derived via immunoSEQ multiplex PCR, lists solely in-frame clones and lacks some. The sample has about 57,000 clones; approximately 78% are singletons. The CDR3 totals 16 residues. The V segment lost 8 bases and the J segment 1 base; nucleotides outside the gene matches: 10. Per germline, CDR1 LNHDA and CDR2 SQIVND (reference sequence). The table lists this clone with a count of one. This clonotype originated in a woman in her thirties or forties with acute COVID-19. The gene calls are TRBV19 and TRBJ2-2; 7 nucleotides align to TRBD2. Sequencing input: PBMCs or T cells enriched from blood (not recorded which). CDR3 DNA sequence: TGTGCCAGTGGACTAGTATGGGGTCTGAACACCGGGGAGCTGTTTTTT. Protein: CASGLVWGLNTGELFF.